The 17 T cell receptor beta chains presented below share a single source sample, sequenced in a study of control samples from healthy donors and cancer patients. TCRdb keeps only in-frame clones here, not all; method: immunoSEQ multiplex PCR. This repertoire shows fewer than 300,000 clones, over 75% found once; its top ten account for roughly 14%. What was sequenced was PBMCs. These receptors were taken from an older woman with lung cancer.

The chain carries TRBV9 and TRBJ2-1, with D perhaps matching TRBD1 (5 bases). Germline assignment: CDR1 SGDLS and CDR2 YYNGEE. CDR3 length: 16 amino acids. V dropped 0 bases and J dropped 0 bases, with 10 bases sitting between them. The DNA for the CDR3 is TGTGCCAGCAGCGTAGCAGGGCTGGGCTCCTACAATGAGCAGTTCTTC. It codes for CASSVAGLGSYNEQFF. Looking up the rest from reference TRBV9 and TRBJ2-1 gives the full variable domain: DSGVTQTPKHLITATGQRVTLRCSPRSGDLSVYWYQQSLDQGLQFLIQYYNGEERAKGNILERFSAQQFPDLHSELNLSSLELGDSALYFCASSVAGLGSYNEQFFGPGTRLTVL.

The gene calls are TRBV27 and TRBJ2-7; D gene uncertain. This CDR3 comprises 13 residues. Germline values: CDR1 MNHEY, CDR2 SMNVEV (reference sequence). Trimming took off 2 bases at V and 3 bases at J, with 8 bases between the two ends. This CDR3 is CASSLKLSYEQYF. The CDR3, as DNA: TGTGCCAGCAGTTTAAAACTGAGCTACGAGCAGTACTTC.

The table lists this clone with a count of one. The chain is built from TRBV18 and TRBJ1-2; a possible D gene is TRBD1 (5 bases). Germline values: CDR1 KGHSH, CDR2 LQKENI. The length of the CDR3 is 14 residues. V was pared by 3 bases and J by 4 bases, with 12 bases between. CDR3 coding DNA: TGTGCCAGCTCACCGGAGGGGCTAGGCTATGGCTACACCTTC. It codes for CASSPEGLGYGYTF.

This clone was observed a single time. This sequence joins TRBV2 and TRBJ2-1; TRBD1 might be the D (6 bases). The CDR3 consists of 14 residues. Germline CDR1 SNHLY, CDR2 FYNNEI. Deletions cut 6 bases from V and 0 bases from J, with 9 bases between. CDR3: CASRQGLSYNEQFF. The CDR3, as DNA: TGTGCCAGCAGACAGGGCCTCTCCTACAATGAGCAGTTCTTC.

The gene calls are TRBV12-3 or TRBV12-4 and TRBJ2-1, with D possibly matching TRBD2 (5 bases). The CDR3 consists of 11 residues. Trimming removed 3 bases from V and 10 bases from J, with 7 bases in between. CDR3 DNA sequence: TGTGCCAGCAGTTTCCAGCGGGAGCAGTTCTTC. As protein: CASSFQREQFF.

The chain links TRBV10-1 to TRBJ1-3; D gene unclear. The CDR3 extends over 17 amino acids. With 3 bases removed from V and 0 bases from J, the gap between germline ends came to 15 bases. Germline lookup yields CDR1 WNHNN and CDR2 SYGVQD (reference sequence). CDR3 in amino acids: CASSEYTNWNSGNTIYF. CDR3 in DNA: TGCGCCAGCAGTGAATACACGAATTGGAACTCTGGAAACACCATATATTTT.

In DNA, the CDR3 is TGCGCCAGCAGCCAAGGTTCCGGAGGCTACAATGAGCAGTTCTTC. Protein: CASSQGSGGYNEQFF. The genes are TRBV4-1 and TRBJ2-1, with a tentative D call TRBD2 (5 bases). Germline values: CDR1 MGHRA, CDR2 YSYEKL. The CDR3 totals 15 residues. Trimming stripped 1 base from V and 3 bases from J, with 10 bases between.

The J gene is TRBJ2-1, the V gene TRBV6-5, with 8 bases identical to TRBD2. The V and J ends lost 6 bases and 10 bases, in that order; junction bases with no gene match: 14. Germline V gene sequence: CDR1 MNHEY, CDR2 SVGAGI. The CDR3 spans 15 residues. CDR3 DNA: TGTGCCAGCAGCGGGAGGGCCGGAGGGAGGGGAGAGCAGTTCTTC. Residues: CASSGRAGGRGEQFF.

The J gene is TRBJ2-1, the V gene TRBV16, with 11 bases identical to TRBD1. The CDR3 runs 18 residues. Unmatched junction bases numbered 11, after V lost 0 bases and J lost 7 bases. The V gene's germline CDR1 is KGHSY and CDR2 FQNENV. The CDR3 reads CASSQSTVGTGGKNEQFF. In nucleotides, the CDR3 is TGTGCCAGCAGCCAATCGACTGTGGGGACAGGGGGGAAGAATGAGCAGTTCTTC.

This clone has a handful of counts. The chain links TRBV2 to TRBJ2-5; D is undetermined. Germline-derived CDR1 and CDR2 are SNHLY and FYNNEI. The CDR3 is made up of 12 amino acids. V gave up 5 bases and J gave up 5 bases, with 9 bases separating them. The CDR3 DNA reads TGTGCCAGCAGTCTTCGCTACGAGACCCAGTACTTC. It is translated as CASSLRYETQYF.

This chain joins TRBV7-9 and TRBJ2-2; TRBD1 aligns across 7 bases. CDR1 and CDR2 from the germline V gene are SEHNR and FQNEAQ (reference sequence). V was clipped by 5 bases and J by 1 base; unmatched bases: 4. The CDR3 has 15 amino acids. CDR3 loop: CASSRGQRNTGELFF. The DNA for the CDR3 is TGTGCCAGCAGCCGGGGACAGAGGAACACCGGGGAGCTGTTTTTT.

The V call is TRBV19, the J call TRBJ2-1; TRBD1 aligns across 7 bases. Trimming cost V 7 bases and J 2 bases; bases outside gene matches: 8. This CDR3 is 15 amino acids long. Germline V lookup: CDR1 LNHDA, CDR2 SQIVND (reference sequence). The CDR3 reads CASMSPGTAYNEQFF. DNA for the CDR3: TGTGCCAGTATGTCCCCCGGGACAGCCTACAATGAGCAGTTCTTC.

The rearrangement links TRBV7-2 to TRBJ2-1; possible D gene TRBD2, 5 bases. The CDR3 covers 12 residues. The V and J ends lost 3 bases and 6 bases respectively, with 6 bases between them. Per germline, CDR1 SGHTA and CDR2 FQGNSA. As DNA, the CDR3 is TGTGCCAGCAGCTTCGGGGTCAATGAGCAGTTCTTC. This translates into CASSFGVNEQFF.

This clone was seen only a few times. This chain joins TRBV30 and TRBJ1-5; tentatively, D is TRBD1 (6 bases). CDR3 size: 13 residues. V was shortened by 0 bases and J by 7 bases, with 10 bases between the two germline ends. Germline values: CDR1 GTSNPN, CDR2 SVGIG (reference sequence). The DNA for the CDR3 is TGTGCCTGGAGTGTAGGTGACAGGCAGCCCCAGCATTTT. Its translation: CAWSVGDRQPQHF.

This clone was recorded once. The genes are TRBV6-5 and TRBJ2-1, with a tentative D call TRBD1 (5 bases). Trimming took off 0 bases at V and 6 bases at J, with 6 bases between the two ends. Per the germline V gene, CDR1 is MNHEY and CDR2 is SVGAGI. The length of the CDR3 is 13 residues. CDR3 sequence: CASSYSRGNEQFF. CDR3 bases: TGTGCCAGCAGTTACTCAAGGGGCAATGAGCAGTTCTTC.

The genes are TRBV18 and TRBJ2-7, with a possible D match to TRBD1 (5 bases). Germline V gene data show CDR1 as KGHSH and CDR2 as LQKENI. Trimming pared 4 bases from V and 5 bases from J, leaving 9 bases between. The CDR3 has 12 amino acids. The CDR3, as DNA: TGTGCCAGCTCACAGGGGTTCAACGAGCAGTACTTC. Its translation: CASSQGFNEQYF.

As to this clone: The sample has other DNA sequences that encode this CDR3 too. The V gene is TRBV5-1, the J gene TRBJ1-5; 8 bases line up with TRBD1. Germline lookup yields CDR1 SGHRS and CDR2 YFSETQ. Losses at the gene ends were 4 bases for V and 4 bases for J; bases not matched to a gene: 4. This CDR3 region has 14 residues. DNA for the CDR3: TGCGCCAGCAGCCAAGGGACAGGTAATCAGCCCCAGCATTTT. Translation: CASSQGTGNQPQHF.